The clone carrying this TCR beta chain has a handful of counts. Here immunoSEQ multiplex PCR was the method, and the copy in TCRdb shows in-frame clones only, minus some. The table shows around 2,500 clones, with approximately 80% occurring only once. CDR3 length: 15 residues. Described time point: 2015-2016 season, pre-vaccination. Cells are cTfh (non-naive CD4+CXCR5+PD-1+), split by ICOS and CD38 into double-positive or double-negative. This sample stems from a study of follicular helper T cells after annual influenza vaccination. About the research overall: Across the 2013-2014, 2014-2015 and 2015-2016 vaccination seasons, some subjects were resampled.

The TCR originated in an adult who received the influenza vaccine. The sample consisted of CXCR5+ CD38- circulating T follicular helper cells from blood, taken on the day of influenza vaccination. Documented subset: circulating Tfh, non-naive CD4+CXCR5+PD-1+ (ICOS+CD38+ or ICOS-CD38-). The V and J genes are TRBV21-1 and TRBJ1-2. TRBV21-1 is given as a pseudogene. The CDR3 DNA follows: TGTGCCAGCGCCCTCTTCCCTCCCTCTGGGGATGGCTACACCTTC. Protein sequence: CASALFPPSGDGYTF.